The 23 T cell receptor beta chains reported below all come from one sample, sequenced in a study of CD8 T cells in Susac syndrome. RNA was extracted with the RNeasy kit, and a quantity of roughly 0.5 to 1 ug was reverse transcribed using random hexamers. TCRdb processed the immunoSEQ multiplex PCR reads anew with MiXCR; each CDR3 protein has one entry. The sample has 85,000 to 130,000 distinct CDR3 sequences, approximately 94% seen once. The sequenced sample consisted of CD8+ T cells from PBMCs. The receptors stem from a human donor with Susac syndrome.

The chain links TRBV5-6 to TRBJ2-3; 8 positions agree with TRBD1. The CDR3 loop spans 19 amino acids. V lost 4 bases and J lost 3; bases outside the gene matches: 19. From germline, CDR1 is SGHDT and CDR2 YYEEEE. The CDR3 region is CASSLLIPLGDRGTDTQYF. The CDR3 bases are TGTGCCAGCAGCCTCTTGATACCTCTCGGAGACAGGGGTACAGATACGCAGTATTTT.

This chain connects TRBV29-1 to TRBJ1-2, with D possibly matching TRBD1 (5 bases). V was trimmed by 6 bases and J by 1 base, leaving 12 bases between them. The CDR3 is 13 residues long. Germline CDR1 and CDR2: SQVTM and ANQGSEA. Written as DNA, the CDR3 is TGCAGCGTCGGGGACCCCGGTAACTATGGCTACACCTTC. It encodes CSVGDPGNYGYTF.

This clonotype was seen once. The J gene is TRBJ2-1, the V gene TRBV29-1, with 10 bases lining up with TRBD1. Per germline, CDR1 SQVTM and CDR2 ANQGSEA. The ends lost 4 bases at V and 7 bases at J; junction bases unmatched: 7. There are 14 residues in the CDR3. The CDR3 sequence is CSVGGQGTGNEQFF. Here the CDR3 DNA reads TGCAGCGTTGGGGGACAGGGGACGGGTAATGAGCAGTTCTTC.

This clonotype appeared once. The chain carries TRBV11-1 and TRBJ1-6; D unresolved. Trimming cost V 5 bases and J 9 bases, with 8 bases left between them. Germline V gene sequence: CDR1 SGHAT, CDR2 FQDESV (reference sequence). The CDR3 runs 12 residues. This CDR3 is CASSQGSSPLHF. The CDR3 DNA reads as TGTGCCAGCAGCCAAGGGAGTTCACCCCTCCACTTT.

The V and J genes are TRBV5-1 and TRBJ2-5; D is undetermined. The CDR3 runs to 15 residues. Germline loops: CDR1 SGHRS, CDR2 YFSETQ. V lost 3 bases and J 5 bases, leaving 17 bases between the germline ends. The CDR3 region is CASSSSDGEVETQYF. The CDR3 DNA follows: TGCGCCAGCAGCTCTTCGGACGGCGAAGTGGAGACCCAGTACTTC.

J is TRBJ1-2 and V is TRBV20-1; D is undetermined. V was trimmed by 3 bases and J by 8 bases, leaving 13 bases between them. Germline CDR1 DFQATT, CDR2 SNEGSKA (reference sequence). CDR3 length: 12 residues. The DNA for the CDR3 is TGCAGTGCTAGGGCGGGATTGGACGGCTACACCTTC. It encodes CSARAGLDGYTF.

DNA of the CDR3: TGTGCCAGCAGCGTAGGTGGGGCCAACGTCCTGACTTTC. Amino acids: CASSVGGANVLTF. The chain is built from TRBV9 and TRBJ2-6; D not certain. V was trimmed by 0 bases and J by 3 bases, leaving 1 base between them. Germline CDR1 SGDLS, CDR2 YYNGEE. This CDR3 spans 13 amino acids.

The chain carries TRBV3-1 and TRBJ2-1; a weak D match, TRBD1 (5 bases). There are 16 residues in the CDR3. V lost 0 bases and J lost 6, with 15 bases in between. Per germline, CDR1 LGHDT and CDR2 YNNKEL (reference sequence). This CDR3 is CASSQEIKPGANEQFF. CDR3 nucleotides: TGTGCCAGCAGCCAAGAGATTAAGCCTGGGGCCAATGAGCAGTTCTTC.

This clonotype has just one count. The J gene is TRBJ2-1, the V gene TRBV12-3 or TRBV12-4; a possible D gene is TRBD2 (5 bases). The V end lost 1 base, the J end lost 10 bases, and 5 bases lay between the germline ends. The CDR3 loop spans 11 amino acids. In nucleotides, the CDR3 is TGTGCCAGCAGTTTAGGGGAGGAGCAGTTCTTC. Translation: CASSLGEEQFF.

The chain links TRBV7-2 to TRBJ2-1; 7 positions match TRBD1. Germline V gene lookup returns CDR1 SGHTA and CDR2 FQGNSA. This CDR3 is 15 amino acids long. V shed 5 bases, J shed 8 bases, and the junction held 12 bases outside the gene matches. The DNA of the CDR3 is TGTGCCAGCAGCGAGACAGGGCAGCTTTGGCATGAGCAGTTCTTC. Translation gives CASSETGQLWHEQFF.

This sequence joins TRBV4-3 and TRBJ1-1, with 7 bases identical to TRBD1. Trimming cost V 1 base and J 4 bases; bases outside gene matches: 9. Germline lookup yields CDR1 LGHNA and CDR2 YSLEER. This CDR3 is built from 16 residues. CDR3 DNA: TGCGCCAGCAGCCAAGTTAGAGACAGGGTGGGCACTGAAGCTTTCTTT. Protein: CASSQVRDRVGTEAFF.

J is TRBJ1-5 and V is TRBV6-2 or TRBV6-3; unclear D gene. Germline CDR1 reads MNHEY; CDR2 reads SVGEGT. The CDR3 covers 14 residues. Trimming pared 4 bases from V and 0 bases from J, leaving 7 bases between. CDR3 sequence: CASSSAYSNQPQHF. The DNA of the CDR3 is TGTGCCAGCAGTTCAGCTTATAGCAATCAGCCCCAGCATTTT.

The rearrangement joins TRBV7-8 to TRBJ2-7; TRBD1 is a possible D gene (7 bases). The V end lost 2 bases, the J end lost 2 bases, and 16 bases lay between the germline ends. The CDR3 sequence is 16 residues long. Germline V gene data show CDR1 as SGHVS and CDR2 as FQNEAQ. CDR3 loop: CASSLPGRGAAYEQYF. In nucleotides, the CDR3 is TGTGCCAGCAGCTTACCGGGCAGGGGGGCTGCCTACGAGCAGTACTTC.

The rearrangement joins TRBV12-3 or TRBV12-4 to TRBJ2-7, with D uncertain. The V gene lost 4 bases and the J gene lost 3 bases, with 7 bases spanning the gap. The CDR3 totals 12 residues. The CDR3 reads CASSYGNYEQYF. CDR3 nucleotide sequence: TGTGCCAGCAGTTACGGCAACTACGAGCAGTACTTC.

This chain joins TRBV9 and TRBJ2-5; no clear D gene. The CDR3 sequence is 14 residues long. CDR1 is SGDLS, CDR2 YYNGEE, per germline. V was cut by 4 bases and J by 5 bases, with 15 bases left in between. CDR3 residues: CASSPHVARETQYF. As DNA, the CDR3 is TGTGCCAGCAGCCCCCACGTGGCGCGGGAGACCCAGTACTTC.

This chain's CDR3 is CASSQDPRTGTSGNTIYF. CDR3 sequence (DNA): TGTGCCAGCAGCCAAGATCCCCGGACAGGGACTTCTGGAAACACCATATATTTT. The V and J genes are TRBV3-1 and TRBJ1-3; 8 nucleotides align to TRBD1. The germline V gene has CDR1 LGHDT and CDR2 YNNKEL (reference sequence). Trimming took 0 bases from V and 1 from J; bases not matched to a gene: 8. The CDR3 has 18 residues.

A single count supports this clonotype. The rearrangement links TRBV7-9 to TRBJ2-3; D unclear. The germline CDR1 and CDR2 sequences are SEHNR and FQNEAQ (reference sequence). There are 15 residues in the CDR3. V was trimmed by 5 bases and J by 2 bases, leaving 14 bases between them. The CDR3 bases are TGTGCCAGCAGCCCGCCCCTTGGGTTCACAGATACGCAGTATTTT. It is translated as CASSPPLGFTDTQYF.

The CDR3 loop is CSARGGTGSYEQYF. The CDR3 DNA follows: TGCAGTGCTAGAGGCGGGACAGGGAGCTACGAGCAGTACTTC. The V call is TRBV20-1, the J call TRBJ2-7; 9 positions agree with TRBD1. V lost 1 base to trimming and J lost 3 bases; unmatched junction nucleotides: 4. The CDR3 sequence is 14 residues long. Germline V CDR1 and CDR2: DFQATT, SNEGSKA (reference sequence).

The rearrangement links TRBV12-3 or TRBV12-4 to TRBJ1-2; D gene unclear. Trimming cost V 3 bases and J 2 bases, with 7 bases left between them. The CDR3 totals 13 residues. The CDR3 DNA is TGTGCCAGCAGTTTCCCTACCAACTATGGCTACACCTTC. Its translation: CASSFPTNYGYTF.

The chain couples TRBV13 to TRBJ1-2, with D possibly TRBD1 on 6 matching bases. Per the germline V gene, CDR1 is PRHDT and CDR2 is FYEKMQ (reference sequence). Trimming removed 5 bases at V and 5 bases at J, with 12 bases between. The CDR3 sequence is 13 residues long. This CDR3 reads CASSGRGTYGYTF. The CDR3 DNA is TGTGCCAGCAGCGGGCGGGGGACATATGGCTACACCTTC.

The chain uses TRBV20-1 and TRBJ2-1, with TRBD1 matching 10 bases. Trimming cost V 5 bases and J 3 bases; bases outside gene matches: 4. The CDR3 totals 14 residues. Germline V gives CDR1 DFQATT, CDR2 SNEGSKA (reference sequence). The CDR3 coding sequence is TGCAGTGCTTCCGGGACAGGGGACTACAATGAGCAGTTCTTC. Protein sequence: CSASGTGDYNEQFF.

This chain connects TRBV5-1 to TRBJ2-7; D may be TRBD1 (6 bases). CDR1 is SGHRS and CDR2 is YFSETQ in the germline V gene. The CDR3 contains 13 residues. Trimming stripped 3 bases from V and 6 bases from J, with 13 bases between. For the CDR3, the DNA is TGCGCCAGCAGCTACCTGGACAGTCCCGAGCAGTACTTC. This codes for CASSYLDSPEQYF.

The chain uses TRBV7-9 and TRBJ2-5; 7 bases are a match to TRBD1. The CDR3 is 15 residues long. Trimming removed 7 bases from V and 3 bases from J; junction bases left unmatched: 11. The germline gives CDR1 SEHNR, CDR2 FQNEAQ (reference sequence). CDR3 sequence reads: CASIYGQALKETQYF. The CDR3 DNA reads as TGTGCCAGCATCTACGGACAGGCACTTAAAGAGACCCAGTACTTC.